The rows below give T cell receptor beta chains drawn from one sample of a study of blood T cell repertoires in COVID-19. The assay was immunoSEQ multiplex PCR, and TCRdb's table has in-frame clones only and misses some. The repertoire holds roughly 230,000 clones, with roughly 80% as singletons. Sequenced: PBMCs or T cells enriched from blood (not recorded which). The receptor set was obtained from a man over 45 who had recovered from COVID-19. Both conserved end residues are part of each CDR3. D genes are given only for firm matches. Not every row has a clone size; where given, it reads once, few, many or a size class.

J gene: TRBJ1-3
D gene: -
V gene: TRBV6-5
clone size: -
CDR3 DNA: TGTGCCAGCAGAGGACAGATCTCTGGAAACACCATATATTTT
CDR3 protein: CASRGQISGNTIYF

J gene: TRBJ1-6
D gene: -
V gene: TRBV7-3
clone size: -
CDR3 DNA: TGTGCCAGCAGCTTAACCCAGGGGAATTCACCCCTCCACTTT
CDR3 protein: CASSLTQGNSPLHF

J gene: TRBJ1-1
D gene: -
V gene: TRBV7-8
clone size: -
CDR3 DNA: TGTGCCAGCAGCCCCTTAACCGGGTCACACTTT
CDR3 protein: CASSPLTGSHF

J gene: TRBJ2-7
D gene: -
V gene: TRBV11-2
clone size: -
CDR3 DNA: TGTGCCAGCAGCTTAGAAGGGCGCGGGTTCGGCGAGCAGTACTTC
CDR3 protein: CASSLEGRGFGEQYF

J gene: TRBJ1-5
D gene: -
V gene: TRBV19
clone size: -
CDR3 DNA: TGTGCCAGTACCTCGGTAGGGAGTGGCAATCAGCCCCAGCATTTT
CDR3 protein: CASTSVGSGNQPQHF

J gene: TRBJ2-1
D gene: TRBD2
V gene: TRBV3-1/TRBV3-2
clone size: -
CDR3 DNA: TGTGCCAGCAGCCAAGAAATTCTGGGACTAGCGGGGGGCTACAATGAGCAGTTCTTC
CDR3 protein: CASSQEILGLAGGYNEQFF

J gene: TRBJ2-7
D gene: TRBD2
V gene: TRBV28
clone size: -
CDR3 DNA: TGTGCCAGCAGTTTATCCCCTCTAGCGGAGAGCTCCTACGAGCAGTACTTC
CDR3 protein: CASSLSPLAESSYEQYF

J gene: TRBJ2-6
D gene: TRBD1
V gene: TRBV15
clone size: -
CDR3 DNA: TGTGCCACCAGCAGACCGACGACAGGGCCATCTGGGGCCAACGTCCTGACTTTC
CDR3 protein: CATSRPTTGPSGANVLTF

J gene: TRBJ2-7
D gene: TRBD2
V gene: TRBV7-9
clone size: -
CDR3 DNA: TGTGCCAGCAGCGCCGGACTAGCGGGAGAATCCTACGAGCAGTACTTC
CDR3 protein: CASSAGLAGESYEQYF

J gene: TRBJ2-7
D gene: -
V gene: TRBV6-2/TRBV6-3
clone size: -
CDR3 DNA: TGTGCCAGCAGTTTACCCGGGGGCGAGCAGTACTTC
CDR3 protein: CASSLPGGEQYF

J gene: TRBJ1-1
D gene: TRBD1
V gene: TRBV7-9
clone size: few
CDR3 DNA: TGTGCCAGCAGCACATGGGACAGGGGTGACACTGAAGCTTTCTTT
CDR3 protein: CASSTWDRGDTEAFF

J gene: TRBJ2-3
D gene: TRBD1
V gene: TRBV6-5
clone size: -
CDR3 DNA: TGTGCCAGCAGTCAGGGGGCAAGAGATACGCAGTATTTT
CDR3 protein: CASSQGARDTQYF

J gene: TRBJ2-1
D gene: -
V gene: TRBV5-3
clone size: -
CDR3 DNA: TGTGCCAGAAGCTTCCGGGTCCCTGACAATGAGCAGTTCTTC
CDR3 protein: CARSFRVPDNEQFF

J gene: TRBJ1-5
D gene: TRBD1
V gene: TRBV29-1
clone size: -
CDR3 DNA: TGCAGCGTTTTGGGACAGGATAGCAATCAGCCCCAGCATTTT
CDR3 protein: CSVLGQDSNQPQHF

J gene: TRBJ1-3
D gene: -
V gene: TRBV5-1
clone size: -
CDR3 DNA: TGCGCCAGCAGCCTTGGTGACAGTGGAAACACCATATATTTT
CDR3 protein: CASSLGDSGNTIYF

J gene: TRBJ2-2
D gene: -
V gene: TRBV6-6
clone size: -
CDR3 DNA: TGTGCCAGCAGTCCTACTAGACCCGCGTTCGGCACCGGGGAGCTGTTTTTT
CDR3 protein: CASSPTRPAFGTGELFF

J gene: TRBJ1-6
D gene: -
V gene: TRBV18
clone size: -
CDR3 DNA: TGTGCCAGCTCACCACGCCGGTACTATAATTCACCCCTCCACTTT
CDR3 protein: CASSPRRYYNSPLHF

J gene: TRBJ1-1
D gene: -
V gene: TRBV3-1/TRBV3-2
clone size: -
CDR3 DNA: TGTGCCAGCAGCCCCCGCCCCCCACAGGGTAAGAACACTGAAGCTTTCTTT
CDR3 protein: CASSPRPPQGKNTEAFF

J gene: TRBJ2-7
D gene: TRBD1
V gene: TRBV6-1
clone size: -
CDR3 DNA: TGTGCCAGCAGTGAAGCCGGGACAGGGTGGGCCGAGCAGTACTTC
CDR3 protein: CASSEAGTGWAEQYF

J gene: TRBJ2-2
D gene: TRBD1
V gene: TRBV19
clone size: -
CDR3 DNA: TGTGCCAGTAGTGCCAGACAGGGGGCCGGGGAGCTGTTTTTT
CDR3 protein: CASSARQGAGELFF

J gene: TRBJ1-2
D gene: TRBD1
V gene: TRBV5-4
clone size: -
CDR3 DNA: TGTGCCAGCAGCATTGGGACAGGGGGAAACTATGGCTACACCTTC
CDR3 protein: CASSIGTGGNYGYTF

J gene: TRBJ2-5
D gene: -
V gene: TRBV28
clone size: -
CDR3 DNA: TGTGCCCAGACCTTGGGGACACCACTGTACCAAGAGACCCAGTACTTC
CDR3 protein: CAQTLGTPLYQETQYF